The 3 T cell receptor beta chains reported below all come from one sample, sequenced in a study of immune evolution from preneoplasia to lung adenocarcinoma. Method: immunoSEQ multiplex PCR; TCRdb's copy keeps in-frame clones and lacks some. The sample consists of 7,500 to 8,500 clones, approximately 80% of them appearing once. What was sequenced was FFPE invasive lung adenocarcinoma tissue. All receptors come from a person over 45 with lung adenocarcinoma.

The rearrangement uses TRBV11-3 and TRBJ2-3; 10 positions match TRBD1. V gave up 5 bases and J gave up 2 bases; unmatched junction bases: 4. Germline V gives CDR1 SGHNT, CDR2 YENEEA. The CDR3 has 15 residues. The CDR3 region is CASSPRQGATDTQYF. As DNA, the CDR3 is TGTGCCAGCAGCCCCCGACAGGGGGCCACAGATACGCAGTATTTT.

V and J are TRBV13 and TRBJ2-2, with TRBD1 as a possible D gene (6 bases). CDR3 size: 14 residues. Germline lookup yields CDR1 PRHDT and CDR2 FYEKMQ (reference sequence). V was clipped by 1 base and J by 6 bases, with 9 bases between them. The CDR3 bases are TGTGCCAGCAGCTTAGACAGGGCCCCCGGGGAGCTGTTTTTT. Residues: CASSLDRAPGELFF.

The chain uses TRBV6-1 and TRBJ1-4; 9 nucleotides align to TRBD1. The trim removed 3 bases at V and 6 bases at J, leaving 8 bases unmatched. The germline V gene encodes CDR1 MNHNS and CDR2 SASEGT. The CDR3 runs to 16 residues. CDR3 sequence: CASSEGQGSGDEKLFF. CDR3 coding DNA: TGTGCCAGCAGTGAGGGACAGGGCTCCGGAGATGAAAAACTGTTTTTT.